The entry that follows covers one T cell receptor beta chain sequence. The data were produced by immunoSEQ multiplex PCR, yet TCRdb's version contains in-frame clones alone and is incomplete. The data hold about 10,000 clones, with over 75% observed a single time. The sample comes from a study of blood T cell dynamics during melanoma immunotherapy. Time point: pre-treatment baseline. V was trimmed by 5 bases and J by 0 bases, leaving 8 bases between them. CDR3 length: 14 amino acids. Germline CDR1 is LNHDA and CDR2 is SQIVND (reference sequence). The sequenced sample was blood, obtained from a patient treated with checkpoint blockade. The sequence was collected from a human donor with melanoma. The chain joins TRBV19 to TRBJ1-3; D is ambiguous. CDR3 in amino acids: CASSADLSGNTIYF. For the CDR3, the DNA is TGTGCCAGTAGTGCTGACCTCTCTGGAAACACCATATATTTT.